Shown below are 6 T cell receptor beta chains from a single sample sequenced in a study of blood T cell repertoires in COVID-19. Clones were sequenced by immunoSEQ multiplex PCR, and TCRdb holds only the in-frame ones, with some missing. The table lists about 170,000 clones, roughly 88% of them singletons. The source material was peripheral blood. The receptor source for this set is an older man with COVID-19, enrolled during active disease.

This chain uses TRBV11-2 with TRBJ2-1, with 14 bases fitting TRBD2. The ends lost 5 bases at V and 8 bases at J; junction bases unmatched: 5. CDR1 and CDR2 (germline): SGHAT, FQNNGV. The CDR3 covers 15 residues. CDR3 protein: CASSTGLAGGYEQFF. The CDR3 nucleotides read TGTGCCAGCAGCACCGGACTAGCGGGGGGCTATGAGCAGTTCTTC.

J is TRBJ1-5 and V is TRBV4-2; 9 bases agree with TRBD1. The V segment lost 0 bases and the J segment 6 bases; nucleotides outside the gene matches: 3. This CDR3 has 15 amino acids. In germline, CDR1 is LGHNA, CDR2 YNFKEQ. The CDR3 DNA reads as TGTGCCAGCAGCCAAGATCGGACAGGGGCTCAGCCCCAGCATTTT. It codes for CASSQDRTGAQPQHF.

The chain is built from TRBV7-6 and TRBJ2-3; tentatively, D is TRBD2 (7 bases). The V end was cut by 3 bases, the J end by 2 bases, with 12 bases between. Germline values: CDR1 SGHVS, CDR2 FNYEAQ. CDR3 length equals 15 residues. In DNA, the CDR3 is TGTGCCAGCAGCTTGGGGGGGGCCTTCACAGATACGCAGTATTTT. Translation: CASSLGGAFTDTQYF.

This clone was picked up a small number of times. The chain joins TRBV7-9 to TRBJ2-5, with 9 bases matching TRBD1. CDR3 length equals 14 residues. With 5 bases clipped from V and 3 bases from J, the junction kept 4 bases outside the gene matches. The germline V gene has CDR1 SEHNR and CDR2 FQNEAQ (reference sequence). The CDR3 spells CASSQGTGKETQYF. The CDR3 region has the DNA TGTGCCAGCAGCCAAGGGACAGGGAAAGAGACCCAGTACTTC.

The V gene is TRBV5-1, the J gene TRBJ1-4; possible D gene TRBD1, 5 bases. Trimming stripped 2 bases from V and 0 bases from J, with 14 bases between. This CDR3 comprises 17 residues. CDR1 and CDR2 from the germline V gene are SGHRS and YFSETQ. The chain's CDR3 is CASSLEQGIPTNEKLFF. The CDR3 DNA follows: TGCGCCAGCAGCTTAGAGCAGGGTATACCAACTAATGAAAAACTGTTTTTT.

In its sample, this clone was seen a few times. J is TRBJ2-2 and V is TRBV5-1; 7 nucleotides match TRBD2. V trimming: 2 bases; J trimming: 6 bases; junction bases outside the gene matches: 1. CDR3 length: 13 residues. Germline values: CDR1 SGHRS, CDR2 YFSETQ. CDR3: CASSFTSAGELFF. The CDR3 DNA follows: TGCGCCAGCAGCTTCACTAGCGCCGGGGAGCTGTTTTTT.